The rows below give T cell receptor beta chains drawn from one sample of a study of response to subunit inactivated influenza vaccine. TCRdb reprocessed the RT-PCR reads with MiXCR, giving one entry per CDR3 protein. There are some 500,000 distinct CDR3 sequences in the sample; 13% occur only once, and around 12% lies in the top ten. The specimen was PBMCs from blood, collected roughly 47 days after vaccination. The receptor set was obtained from a man aged 45-65 years who received an inactivated influenza vaccine. CDR3s include the opening cysteine and the closing phenylalanine or tryptophan. A D gene is named only where the DNA matches it firmly. The listing skips clone size in some rows; elsewhere it reads once, few, many or a size class.

j_gene,v_gene,abundance,d_gene,CDR3aa,CDR3nt
TRBJ2-5,TRBV12-3/TRBV12-4,.,.,CASSLDGLKRQTQYF,TGTGCCAGCAGTTTAGATGGACTAAAGCGGCAGACCCAGTACTTC
TRBJ1-2,TRBV21-1,.,.,CASSPRRGQGIFWVYGYTF,TGTGCCAGCAGCCCCCGTCGAGGACAGGGCATCTTCTGGGTCTATGGCTACACCTTC
TRBJ1-6,TRBV5-1,many,.,CASSLDPNSPLHF,TGCGCCAGCAGTTTGGACCCTAATTCACCCCTCCACTTT
TRBJ2-5,TRBV18,.,.,CASSPQQAETQYF,TGTGCCAGCTCACCACAACAGGCGGAGACCCAGTACTTC
TRBJ2-5,TRBV7-9,.,TRBD2,CASSPGTSGLLEETQYF,TGTGCCAGCAGCCCGGGGACTAGCGGACTGCTAGAAGAGACCCAGTACTTC
TRBJ1-2,TRBV30,.,TRBD1,CATGQLYGYTF,TGTGCCACGGGACAGCTATATGGCTACACCTTC
TRBJ1-2,TRBV7-8,many,.,CASSFQLSGRRFDGYTF,TGTGCCAGCAGCTTTCAACTCTCGGGCAGGAGGTTTGATGGCTACACCTTC
TRBJ1-1,TRBV2,.,.,CASKGGAGTEAFF,TGTGCCAGCAAGGGGGGCGCGGGTACTGAAGCTTTCTTT
TRBJ2-1,TRBV7-9,few,.,CASEGMQSDEQFF,TGTGCCAGCGAGGGTATGCAATCGGATGAGCAGTTCTTC
TRBJ2-7,TRBV5-1,few,TRBD1,CASSLQPGQGYEQYF,TGCGCCAGCAGCTTACAGCCGGGACAGGGGTACGAGCAGTACTTC
TRBJ2-5,TRBV6-5,.,.,CASSYGSRHSQETQYF,TGTGCCAGCAGTTACGGTTCGAGACACTCTCAAGAGACCCAGTACTTC
TRBJ1-6,TRBV9,.,.,CASSLGYSNSPLHF,TGTGCCAGCAGCCTCGGGTACTCCAATTCACCCCTCCACTTT
TRBJ2-7,TRBV7-2,.,TRBD1,CASSLAGTGPNEQYF,TGTGCCAGCAGCTTAGCTGGGACAGGGCCTAACGAGCAGTACTTC
TRBJ1-5,TRBV5-1,many,.,CASSLDSNQPQHF,TGTGCCAGCAGCTTAGATAGCAATCAGCCCCAGCATTTT
TRBJ1-6,TRBV11-2,.,.,CASSLEGGPNSPLHF,TGTGCCAGCAGCTTAGAAGGAGGGCCGAATTCACCCCTCCACTTT
TRBJ2-7,TRBV5-6,.,.,CASSLQGIPYEQYF,TGTGCCAGCAGCTTGCAAGGGATTCCCTACGAGCAGTACTTC
TRBJ1-6,TRBV12-3/TRBV12-4,many,.,CASSYGSGNTYNSPLHF,TGTGCCAGCAGTTATGGGTCGGGGAACACCTATAATTCACCCCTCCACTTT
TRBJ2-5,TRBV19,few,TRBD2,CASSMGSGKQETQYF,TGTGCCAGTAGTATGGGTAGCGGGAAACAAGAGACCCAGTACTTC
TRBJ2-5,TRBV4-3,.,.,CASSQDRARGTQYF,TGCGCCAGCAGCCAAGACAGGGCTCGGGGGACCCAGTACTTC
TRBJ1-1,TRBV12-3/TRBV12-4,many,.,CASSLELRGMNTEAFF,TGTGCCAGCAGTTTAGAGTTGAGGGGGATGAACACTGAAGCTTTCTTT
TRBJ2-2,TRBV27,.,TRBD2,CASSSPRGGVRTGELFF,TGTGCCAGCAGTTCACCCCGGGGAGGGGTCCGCACCGGGGAGCTGTTTTTT
TRBJ1-4,TRBV20-1,.,.,CSASYTNEKLFF,TGCAGTGCTAGTTATACGAATGAAAAACTGTTTTTT
TRBJ1-5,TRBV20-1,few,TRBD1,CSARLDRGLNQPQHF,TGCAGTGCTAGATTAGACAGGGGACTGAATCAGCCCCAGCATTTT
TRBJ2-1,TRBV20-1,.,TRBD1,CSARVADRYNEQFF,TGCAGTGCTAGAGTGGCGGACAGGTACAATGAGCAGTTCTTC
TRBJ2-2,TRBV28,.,.,CASTRSTNTGELFF,TGTGCCAGCACGCGGAGCACGAACACCGGGGAGCTGTTTTTT
TRBJ2-2,TRBV4-3,few,.,CASSPRTRNTGELFF,TGCGCCAGCAGCCCCCGTACTCGGAACACCGGGGAGCTGTTTTTT
TRBJ2-3,TRBV6-1,few,.,CASSEGYLYTDTQYF,TGTGCCAGCTCGGAGGGGTATCTTTACACAGATACGCAGTATTTT
TRBJ2-7,TRBV6-6,.,.,CASSYPRGEQYF,TGTGCCAGCAGTTACCCCAGGGGCGAGCAGTACTTC
TRBJ2-4,TRBV29-1,.,TRBD1,CSVHRDRTDIQYF,TGCAGCGTCCACCGGGACAGGACGGACATTCAGTACTTC
TRBJ2-2,TRBV5-1,few,TRBD1,CASSSKSGQGNTGELFF,TGCGCCAGCAGCTCGAAATCGGGACAGGGAAACACCGGGGAGCTGTTTTTT
TRBJ2-4,TRBV6-4,.,.,CASSDSEVPPLRGTIEVAKNIQYF,TGTGCCAGCAGTGACTCAGAGGTCCCCCCTCTCAGGGGAACGATCGAGGTCGCCAAAAACATTCAGTACTTC
TRBJ2-7,TRBV11-2,few,TRBD1,CASSIWDRPSYEQYF,TGTGCCAGCAGCATCTGGGACAGGCCCTCCTACGAGCAGTACTTC
TRBJ1-4,TRBV5-1,.,TRBD1,CASSLGQGKEKLFF,TGCGCCAGCAGCTTGGGACAGGGCAAAGAAAAACTGTTTTTT
TRBJ2-6,TRBV20-1,many,.,CSSRVSGANVLTF,TGCAGTTCAAGGGTATCTGGGGCCAACGTCCTGACTTTC
TRBJ2-5,TRBV15,.,TRBD2,CATSKTSGSQETQYF,TGTGCCACCAGCAAGACTAGCGGGAGCCAAGAGACCCAGTACTTC
TRBJ1-2,TRBV5-1,.,.,CASSLAGSRLGYTF,TGCGCCAGCAGCTTGGCAGGGTCCCGGCTTGGCTACACCTTC
TRBJ2-7,TRBV28,.,TRBD2,CASNPLAESYEQYF,TGTGCCAGCAATCCACTAGCGGAGTCCTACGAGCAGTACTTC
TRBJ2-1,TRBV3-1,.,TRBD1,CASSQERTGGRFNEQFF,TGTGCCAGCAGCCAAGAGCGGACAGGGGGCAGGTTCAATGAGCAGTTCTTC
TRBJ2-7,TRBV4-1,.,TRBD1,CASSDGQGERYEQYF,TGCGCCAGCAGCGACGGCCAGGGGGAGCGGTACGAGCAGTACTTC
TRBJ2-5,TRBV7-3,.,TRBD1,CASSVDRAGQTQYF,TGTGCCAGCAGCGTCGACAGGGCCGGTCAGACCCAGTACTTC
TRBJ2-7,TRBV27,.,.,CASSPTQAYEQYF,TGTGCCAGCAGTCCGACACAAGCCTACGAGCAGTACTTC
TRBJ2-2,TRBV4-3,.,.,CASSQDRLRGNGGELFF,TGCGCCAGCAGCCAAGATCGTCTCCGGGGGAACGGCGGGGAGCTGTTTTTT
TRBJ1-1,TRBV12-3/TRBV12-4,few,.,CASRAMGENTEAFF,TGTGCCAGCAGAGCTATGGGCGAGAACACTGAAGCTTTCTTT
TRBJ2-7,TRBV10-2,once,TRBD1,CAISPAGTGGYEQYF,TGCGCCATCAGCCCTGCCGGGACAGGGGGCTACGAGCAGTACTTC
TRBJ2-5,TRBV4-2,.,.,CASSHPSMIRGGPRAQYF,TGTGCCAGCAGCCACCCCTCGATGATCCGGGGCGGCCCCAGGGCCCAGTACTTC
TRBJ2-1,TRBV5-6,few,.,CASSTILKGVTNEQFF,TGTGCCAGCAGTACTATACTAAAGGGGGTGACCAATGAGCAGTTCTTC
TRBJ1-1,TRBV5-1,few,.,CASRQALNTEAFF,TGCGCCAGCAGACAGGCCCTGAACACTGAAGCTTTCTTT
TRBJ2-7,TRBV12-3/TRBV12-4,.,.,CASMTTGSPYEQYF,TGTGCCAGCATGACGACAGGATCCCCCTACGAGCAGTACTTC
TRBJ2-7,TRBV10-3,few,TRBD1,CAIRGQGAPFEQYF,TGTGCCATCAGGGGACAGGGGGCGCCTTTCGAGCAGTACTTC
TRBJ2-1,TRBV29-1,.,.,CSVAHSESHNEQFF,TGCAGCGTTGCTCACTCGGAATCCCACAATGAGCAGTTCTTC
TRBJ2-5,TRBV10-3,many,.,CAINHGTQQETQYF,TGTGCCATCAACCACGGGACGCAACAAGAGACCCAGTACTTC
TRBJ2-5,TRBV7-3,few,.,CASSRSGAKETQYF,TGTGCCAGCAGCCGATCAGGAGCGAAAGAGACCCAGTACTTC
TRBJ1-5,TRBV10-3,many,.,CAISEVGSAYQPQHF,TGTGCCATCAGTGAGGTTGGAAGCGCCTATCAGCCCCAGCATTTT
TRBJ2-5,TRBV12-3/TRBV12-4,.,TRBD1,CASSFTPNRGETQYF,TGTGCCAGCAGTTTCACGCCAAACAGGGGAGAGACCCAGTACTTC
TRBJ2-3,TRBV12-3/TRBV12-4,.,.,CASSLGQVYADTQYF,TGTGCCAGCAGTTTAGGACAGGTTTATGCAGATACGCAGTATTTT
TRBJ2-1,TRBV5-1,.,TRBD2,CASSEPGLAGNEQFF,TGCGCCAGCAGCGAACCGGGACTAGCGGGAAATGAGCAGTTCTTC
TRBJ2-4,TRBV28,few,TRBD1,CASSFGTGGSTSVQYF,TGTGCCAGCAGTTTTGGGACAGGGGGTTCTACGTCGGTTCAGTACTTC
TRBJ2-3,TRBV12-3/TRBV12-4,many,TRBD2,CASSFPKTAPAGAFIDTQYF,TGTGCCAGCAGTTTCCCAAAGACAGCGCCAGCGGGAGCTTTTATAGATACGCAGTATTTT
TRBJ2-1,TRBV5-6,few,TRBD2,CASSLSRGSSYNEQFF,TGTGCCAGCAGCTTATCCCGCGGGAGCTCCTACAATGAGCAGTTCTTC
TRBJ2-7,TRBV28,.,TRBD1,CASDRRTGAYEQYF,TGTGCCAGCGACCGAAGGACAGGGGCCTACGAGCAGTACTTC